A single sample gave rise to the 12 T cell receptor beta chains below, sequenced in a study of regulatory T cells in long-lasting Graves disease. Time point: newly diagnosed GD, antithyroid drugs for less than 3 months. RNA isolated from PBMCs was used to make the TCR library. Relying on iRepertoire HTBI primers and Arm-PCR of CDR3 regions, the team built TCR beta libraries. Via MiXCR, TCRdb re-called the multiplex PCR reads, giving one row per CDR3 protein. Of roughly 250,000 distinct CDR3 sequences in the sample, around 19% were seen once. This same sample was also taken into another study, of T cells in Graves' hyperthyroidism and ophthalmopathy.

Sequences were derived from peripheral blood mononuclear cells (PBMCs), sampled at new diagnosis, from a patient treated with antithyroid drugs. The receptors were gathered from a woman in her twenties or thirties with Graves disease.

In its sample, this clonotype was seen many times. The genes are TRBV4-1 and TRBJ1-2; 7 nucleotides align to TRBD1. There are 14 residues in the CDR3. V lost 4 bases, J lost 2 bases, and 4 bases stayed unmatched. Germline V CDR1 and CDR2: MGHRA, YSYEKL. This CDR3 reads CASSRGTANYGYTF. In DNA, the CDR3 is TGCGCCAGCAGCCGCGGGACAGCGAACTATGGCTACACCTTC.

This clonotype was observed a few times. The rearrangement uses TRBV7-9 and TRBJ1-5; D is ambiguous. The germline CDR1 and CDR2 sequences are SEHNR and FQNEAQ (reference sequence). The CDR3 extends over 16 amino acids. Trimming removed 4 bases from V and 2 bases from J, with 15 bases in between. Here the CDR3 reads CASSSMGSGGNQPQHF. CDR3 bases: TGTGCCAGCAGCTCTATGGGAAGCGGAGGCAATCAGCCCCAGCATTTT.

This clonotype was observed many times. The gene calls are TRBV20-1 and TRBJ2-3; D perhaps matches TRBD1 (6 bases). This CDR3 has 16 residues. Germline values: CDR1 DFQATT, CDR2 SNEGSKA (reference sequence). V was clipped by 1 base and J by 3 bases, with 17 bases between them. DNA of the CDR3: TGCAGTGCTAGAGGGGCAGTCAGGCAGGGGACAGATACGCAGTATTTT. Protein: CSARGAVRQGTDTQYF.

At least ten counts were recorded for this clonotype. J is TRBJ1-4 and V is TRBV12-3 or TRBV12-4; 7 bases agree with TRBD1. The CDR3 is 18 amino acids. V shed 5 bases, J shed 4 bases, and the junction held 16 bases outside the gene matches. CDR3 sequence: CASSDPGQSYLGNEKLFF. The CDR3 nucleotides are TGTGCCAGCAGTGACCCGGGACAGAGCTACCTCGGTAATGAAAAACTGTTTTTT.

This clonotype has a count of ten or more. This chain uses TRBV20-1 with TRBJ1-2; 7 positions match TRBD1. Looked up from germline, CDR1 is DFQATT and CDR2 is SNEGSKA (reference sequence). The CDR3 loop spans 14 amino acids. J lost 6 bases, V lost 3 bases, and 10 bases had no gene match. In DNA form, the CDR3 reads TGCAGTGCTAGTTCCGAGGGGGCCGAGAATGGCTACACCTTC. This codes for CSASSEGAENGYTF.

In its sample, this clonotype was seen a few times. V is TRBV5-4 and J is TRBJ1-2, with D possibly being TRBD1 (5 bases). Germline assignment: CDR1 SGHNT and CDR2 YYREEE (reference sequence). CDR3 size: 15 residues. V lost 3 bases and J lost 2, with 14 bases in between. This CDR3 reads CASSYSLGANYGYTF. The CDR3 DNA sequence: TGTGCCAGCAGCTATTCATTAGGGGCGAACTATGGCTACACCTTC.

A remark on this clonotype: One end of the junction does not line up with germline, which may come from a read error. The chain links TRBV7-9 to TRBJ2-1, with D maybe TRBD2 (6 bases). This CDR3 is built from 12 residues. The germline V gene encodes CDR1 SEHNR and CDR2 FQNEAQ (reference sequence). In DNA, the CDR3 is TGTGCCAGCAGCTTTAGTCGCGGGACCCACGTCTTC. It translates to CASSFSRGTHVF.

As regards this clonotype: This may come from a read error, since a much larger clone is one base off. This rearrangement joins TRBV18 to TRBJ2-5, with D maybe TRBD2 (5 bases). Germline CDR1 KGHSH, CDR2 LQKENI. CDR3 length: 12 residues. CDR3 coding DNA: TGTGCCAGCTCATCGACACGGGATGAGCGGTTCTTC. It codes for CASSSTRDERFF. The whole variable domain, remainder taken from reference TRBV18 and TRBJ2-5, is NAGVMQNPRHLVRRRGQEARLRCSPMKGHSHVYWYRQLPEEGLKFMVYLQKENIIDESGMPKERFSAEFPKEGPSILRIQQVVRGDSAAYFCASSSTRDERFFGPGTRLLVL.

On this clonotype: No conserved phenylalanine or tryptophan is present at the end of the CDR3, so a read error is the likely explanation. The chain uses TRBV7-6 and TRBJ2-1; D possibly corresponds to TRBD1 (6 bases). Germline V lookup: CDR1 SGHVS, CDR2 FNYEAQ. The CDR3 is 15 residues long. V shed 7 bases and J shed 7 bases, with 20 bases lying between them. The DNA for the CDR3 is TGTGCCAGCATCACAGGGAGACAGGTGTATAATGAGCAGTTCATC. Its protein product is CASITGRQVYNEQFI.

This clonotype was counted many times. This chain links TRBV20-1 with TRBJ2-3; 9 bases map to TRBD2. Germline trimming cut 4 bases from V and 5 bases from J; bases unmatched to any gene: 7. From germline, CDR1 is DFQATT and CDR2 SNEGSKA (reference sequence). The CDR3 runs to 14 residues. The CDR3 protein is CSATRTSDGDTQYF. The DNA of the CDR3 is TGCAGTGCTACTAGGACTAGCGACGGAGATACGCAGTATTTT.

The chain employs TRBV20-1 and TRBJ2-7; no reliable D call. Germline CDR1 DFQATT, CDR2 SNEGSKA (reference sequence). This CDR3 comprises 13 residues. The V and J ends lost 3 bases and 2 bases respectively, with 11 bases between them. CDR3 in DNA: TGCAGTGCTAGGCCCGACCTCACCTACGAGCAGTACTTC. The encoded protein is CSARPDLTYEQYF.

This clonotype has a handful of counts. The chain employs TRBV7-9 and TRBJ2-5; D is undetermined. CDR1 is SEHNR and CDR2 is FQNEAQ in the germline V gene (reference sequence). This CDR3 region has 12 residues. The V end was cut by 5 bases, the J end by 5 bases, with 9 bases between. This CDR3 reads CASSLEFETQYF. CDR3 sequence (DNA): TGTGCCAGCAGCCTCGAGTTTGAGACCCAGTACTTC.